Below, 24 T cell receptor beta chains from the same sample are listed, as sequenced in a study of T cell repertoires in cytomegalovirus infection. MiXCR was run by TCRdb on the reads, yielding one entry per CDR3 protein. The sample lists some 100,000 distinct CDR3 sequences, 20% to 30% occurring once. Sequencing used CD8+ T cells from PBMCs. Source of these receptors: a human donor in good health (CMV status not recorded). Some clones in this sample may be carry-over from other donors' samples.

This clonotype showed up just a few times. The V call is TRBV27, the J call TRBJ1-1; 9 nucleotides align to TRBD1. The trim removed 4 bases at V and 0 bases at J, leaving 6 bases unmatched. CDR3 length: 16 residues. Germline values: CDR1 MNHEY, CDR2 SMNVEV (reference sequence). The CDR3 spells CASSSRTGDVNTEAFF. The CDR3 nucleotides are TGTGCCAGCAGTTCCCGGACAGGGGATGTGAACACTGAAGCTTTCTTT.

In its sample, this clonotype was seen many times. The chain is built from TRBV7-2 and TRBJ2-7; D gene unclear. CDR3 length equals 14 residues. CDR1 and CDR2 (germline): SGHTA, FQGNSA. V was clipped by 1 base and J by 1 base, with 8 bases between them. CDR3 in amino acids: CASSLVPQSYEQYF. CDR3 nucleotides: TGTGCCAGCAGCTTAGTGCCACAATCCTACGAGCAGTACTTC.

This clonotype was picked up many times. This rearrangement joins TRBV6-1 to TRBJ2-7; D unclear. This CDR3 is built from 12 residues. Germline lookup yields CDR1 MNHNS and CDR2 SASEGT. V gave up 7 bases and J gave up 2 bases, with 9 bases separating them. CDR3 amino acids: CASTVGTYEQYF. CDR3 nucleotides: TGTGCCAGCACTGTGGGTACCTACGAGCAGTACTTC.

This clonotype appeared many times. The V call is TRBV7-8, the J call TRBJ2-7, with 11 bases lining up with TRBD2. Trimming cost V 4 bases and J 1 base; bases outside gene matches: 6. The germline V gene has CDR1 SGHVS and CDR2 FQNEAQ. The CDR3 totals 16 residues. CDR3 in DNA: TGTGCCAGCAGCTCCCTTAGCGGGAGGGAATCCTACGAGCAGTACTTC. Translation gives CASSSLSGRESYEQYF.

The chain employs TRBV6-2 or TRBV6-3 and TRBJ2-7; a possible D gene is TRBD2 (6 bases). The V end was cut by 3 bases, the J end by 2 bases, with 11 bases between. The CDR3 is 14 residues long. Germline V CDR1 and CDR2: MNHEY, SVGEGT. The CDR3 region is CASSYSGNPYEQYF. For the CDR3, the DNA is TGTGCCAGCAGTTATAGCGGAAATCCCTACGAGCAGTACTTC.

This chain connects TRBV27 to TRBJ2-2; D uncertain. Trimming stripped 3 bases from V and 4 bases from J, with 6 bases between. The CDR3 extends over 13 amino acids. The germline V gene has CDR1 MNHEY and CDR2 SMNVEV (reference sequence). CDR3 sequence: CASSLAFTGELFF. The CDR3 DNA follows: TGTGCCAGCAGTTTGGCGTTCACCGGGGAGCTGTTTTTT.

The V gene is TRBV11-2, the J gene TRBJ2-1; 11 nucleotides align to TRBD2. V lost 0 bases to trimming and J lost 4 bases; unmatched junction nucleotides: 8. Germline V gene lookup returns CDR1 SGHAT and CDR2 FQNNGV. This CDR3 is built from 18 residues. In DNA, the CDR3 is TGTGCCAGCAGCTTAGATCGTCTAGCGGGAGGATATTACAATGAGCAGTTCTTC. This encodes CASSLDRLAGGYYNEQFF.

Remarks on this clonotype: A much larger clone lies a single base off, so this may be a read error. The chain couples TRBV7-2 to TRBJ2-7; 7 nucleotides match TRBD2. Germline V gene sequence: CDR1 SGHTA, CDR2 FQGNSA. The CDR3 runs 14 residues. CDR3 residues: CANSLAGSNYEQYF. CDR3 in DNA: TGTGCCAACAGCTTAGCGGGCTCCAACTACGAGCAGTACTTC.

The chain couples TRBV29-1 to TRBJ2-7; D uncertain. V lost 7 bases, J lost 5 bases, and 15 bases lay in between. CDR1 SQVTM and CDR2 ANQGSEA come from the germline V gene. The CDR3 loop spans 12 amino acids. This CDR3 reads CSAGPQLNEQYF. The CDR3 region has the DNA TGCAGCGCCGGACCCCAACTGAACGAGCAGTACTTC.

The chain recombines TRBV20-1 with TRBJ1-4; D not certain. Germline CDR1 DFQATT, CDR2 SNEGSKA (reference sequence). The CDR3 is 14 residues long. Trimming cost V 0 bases and J 8 bases, with 13 bases left between them. Here the CDR3 reads CSARDLLDPEKLFF. The DNA of the CDR3 is TGCAGTGCTAGAGATCTACTCGACCCAGAAAAACTGTTTTTT.

This chain uses TRBV24-1 with TRBJ2-7, with D unclear. V gave up 3 bases and J gave up 0 bases, with 11 bases separating them. Per germline, CDR1 KGHDR and CDR2 SFDVKD. The CDR3 spans 15 residues. CDR3 loop: CATSDIQSSSYEQYF. Here the CDR3 DNA reads TGTGCCACCAGTGATATTCAGAGCAGCTCCTACGAGCAGTACTTC.

In its sample, this clonotype was seen many times. CDR3 protein: CASSSNWYIGNTIYF. The CDR3 nucleotides read TGTGCCAGCAGCTCCAACTGGTATATAGGAAACACCATATATTTT. The genes are TRBV7-2 and TRBJ1-3; D is undetermined. Germline V lookup: CDR1 SGHTA, CDR2 FQGNSA. Between the trimmed V and J ends, which lost 4 bases and 4 bases, there was a span of 14 bases. The CDR3 has 15 residues.

CDR3 coding DNA: TGCGCCAGCAGTCAAGGGAGACAGCCCCAGCATTTT. Its protein is CASSQGRQPQHF. The V and J genes are TRBV23-1 and TRBJ1-5, with D unclear. TRBV23-1 is given ORF status, its function remaining uncertain. The CDR3 has 12 residues. V was cut by 2 bases and J by 7 bases, with 6 bases left in between.

V is TRBV12-3 or TRBV12-4 and J is TRBJ2-3; D gene ambiguous. This CDR3 contains 14 residues. The V and J ends lost 2 bases and 6 bases respectively, with 12 bases between them. CDR3 sequence (DNA): TGTGCCAGCAGTTTAAAAAACTCCCGGGATACGCAGTATTTT. Its protein product is CASSLKNSRDTQYF.

The sample holds many counts of this clonotype. This rearrangement joins TRBV7-6 to TRBJ2-1; perhaps TRBD2 as D (7 bases). Germline CDR1 SGHVS, CDR2 FNYEAQ. The CDR3 is 17 amino acids. Between the trimmed V and J ends, which lost 1 base and 0 bases, there was a span of 13 bases. Written as DNA, the CDR3 is TGTGCCAGCAGCTTAGTCCTGGGGGGGCTCTCCTACAATGAGCAGTTCTTC. Translating gives CASSLVLGGLSYNEQFF.

Note on this clonotype: This may be a read error: a much more frequent sequence differs by one nucleotide. The chain employs TRBV12-3 or TRBV12-4 and TRBJ1-5, with D perhaps matching TRBD1 (5 bases). The CDR3 spans 14 residues. CDR3 in DNA: TGTGCCAGCAGTTTTTGGGGGGGAGACCAGCCCCATCATTTT. It codes for CASSFWGGDQPHHF.

Ten or more counts support this clonotype. This rearrangement joins TRBV11-2 to TRBJ2-2; D might be TRBD2 (5 bases). V dropped 3 bases and J dropped 6 bases, with 20 bases sitting between them. This CDR3 is built from 17 residues. Germline values: CDR1 SGHAT, CDR2 FQNNGV. The CDR3 sequence is CASSLRAAEEIPGELFF. For the CDR3, the DNA is TGTGCCAGCAGCTTGAGGGCAGCGGAGGAGATCCCCGGGGAGCTGTTTTTT.

V and J are TRBV2 and TRBJ2-5; 8 bases are shared with TRBD1. The CDR3 spans 16 residues. V was clipped by 10 bases and J by 5 bases; unmatched bases: 18. Germline CDR1 reads SNHLY; CDR2 reads FYNNEI. Here the CDR3 DNA reads TGTGCCACCCAGGGGGCACCAGCGGCGTCCGTGGAGACCCAGTACTTC. This encodes CATQGAPAASVETQYF.

In its sample, this clonotype was seen a few times. This rearrangement joins TRBV29-1 to TRBJ2-2; no firm D call. The CDR3 spans 13 residues. Per the germline V gene, CDR1 is SQVTM and CDR2 is ANQGSEA. V shed 3 bases and J shed 4 bases, with 9 bases lying between them. CDR3 coding DNA: TGCAGCGTTGAGAAGGAACGCACCGGGGAGCTGTTTTTT. It translates to CSVEKERTGELFF.

This clonotype was detected many times. The rearrangement joins TRBV12-5 to TRBJ1-1; 7 bases match TRBD1. In germline, CDR1 is LGHNT, CDR2 FRNRAP. CDR3 length equals 17 residues. V shed 3 bases and J 2 bases; nucleotides not matched to a gene: 12. As DNA, the CDR3 is TGTGCTAGTGGTTTCCACCGATTGGGACAGCCCAACACTGAAGCTTTCTTT. This sequence encodes CASGFHRLGQPNTEAFF.

This clonotype ranks as medium-sized (0.01 to 0.1%). The chain couples TRBV11-2 to TRBJ2-5, with D unresolved. The CDR3 covers 13 residues. The germline CDR1 and CDR2 sequences are SGHAT and FQNNGV. V lost 3 bases to trimming and J lost 1 base, with 6 bases between them. The CDR3: CASSLWGQETQYF. In DNA form, the CDR3 reads TGTGCCAGCAGCTTGTGGGGCCAAGAGACCCAGTACTTC.

This clonotype was counted only a few times. The rearrangement uses TRBV7-4 and TRBJ2-5, with a possible D match to TRBD1 (6 bases). Germline-derived CDR1 and CDR2 are SGHVT and SQSDAQ. V shed 3 bases and J shed 1 base, with 9 bases lying between them. CDR3 length: 14 residues. The CDR3 coding sequence is TGTGCCAGCAGCTTCCCGGACAGCCAAGAGACCCAGTACTTC. Translation: CASSFPDSQETQYF. The whole variable domain, filled in from reference TRBV7-4 and TRBJ2-5, reads GAGVSQSPRYKVAKRGRDVALRCDSISGHVTLYWYRQTLGQGSEVLTYSQSDAQRDKSGRPSGRFSAERPERSVSTLKIQRTEQGDSAVYLCASSFPDSQETQYFGPGTRLLVL.

The rearrangement uses TRBV6-5 and TRBJ2-1; possible D gene TRBD2, 6 bases. This CDR3 has 14 amino acids. Germline V gives CDR1 MNHEY, CDR2 SVGAGI. Trimming stripped 2 bases from V and 8 bases from J, with 13 bases between. The CDR3 here is CASSYGGVVYEQFF. The CDR3 DNA is TGTGCCAGCAGTTACGGCGGGGTTGTTTATGAGCAGTTCTTC.

The V gene is TRBV28, the J gene TRBJ2-7; D is possibly TRBD1 (5 bases). Germline V gene lookup returns CDR1 MDHEN and CDR2 SYDVKM. V was trimmed by 9 bases and J by 0 bases, leaving 15 bases between them. This CDR3 has 14 amino acids. The CDR3 here is CASREQGSSYEQYF. The DNA of the CDR3 is TGTGCCAGTCGAGAGCAGGGAAGCTCCTACGAGCAGTACTTC.